This T cell receptor beta chain was retrieved from a study of CD8 T cells in ankylosing spondylitis (dated by TCRdb to about 2017). The study in broad terms: To find TCR variants linked to disease, the study profiled T cell receptor beta repertoires in ankylosing spondylitis patients and healthy donors. The whole study cohort included some 100 healthy donors and 20 to 30 ankylosing spondylitis patients. Peripheral blood was sampled, and synovial fluid was also collected from ankylosing spondylitis patients. Broader findings and caveats from the paper: The disease-linked clones were reported to be significantly enriched in matched synovial fluid samples from ankylosing spondylitis patients. The disease-linked clones showed a CD8+ phenotype and occurred at relatively low frequencies in peripheral blood. Blood from ankylosing spondylitis patients appeared to be characterized by a TCR beta motif made up of eight highly homologous amino acid variants. Some motif variants had previously been reported in the synovial fluid and blood of reactive arthritis patients, which suggests shared mechanisms of disease initiation.

Concerning this clonotype: Its antigen specificity is not known. This clone may be a read error of a much larger clone one base away.

V sheds 5 bases and J sheds 4 bases, leaving 6 bases between their ends. The CDR3 covers 12 residues, taking in both the cysteine and the phenylalanine. Only the CDR3 part of the read is kept: 36 bases, read in frame from the first base. Sequences SGHTA (CDR1) and FQGNSA (CDR2) are obtained from the germline V gene. Sequencing relied on an Illumina HiSeq 2500. Quantitative 5'-RACE with molecular barcodes was the method used to prepare the TCR beta libraries. The source study handled its data this way. To identify disease-linked TCR variants, a new computational method was used, one built on a probabilistic model of VDJ rearrangement. TCRdb trimmed the raw reads at Q25, called clones with MiXCR and kept productive beta chains. Every distinct CDR3 protein forms one entry, paired with its most common genes and DNA. TCRdb's processing, not the study's, gives the V and J calls here. In this sample the table shows fewer than 250,000 distinct CDR3 sequences, approximately 24% of which occur a single time. Roughly 6.7% of the sample comes from the top ten.

The material sequenced was blood, either unsorted or a sorted T cell fraction (not recorded which). Here the chain combines TRBV7-2 and TRBJ2-1; the D gene assignment is ambiguous. This clonotype originated in a male donor with ankylosing spondylitis or in good health (not recorded which). The CDR3 reads CASSAPYNEQFF. At the DNA level, the sequence is TGTGCCAGCAGCGCCCCTTACAATGAGCAGTTCTTC.